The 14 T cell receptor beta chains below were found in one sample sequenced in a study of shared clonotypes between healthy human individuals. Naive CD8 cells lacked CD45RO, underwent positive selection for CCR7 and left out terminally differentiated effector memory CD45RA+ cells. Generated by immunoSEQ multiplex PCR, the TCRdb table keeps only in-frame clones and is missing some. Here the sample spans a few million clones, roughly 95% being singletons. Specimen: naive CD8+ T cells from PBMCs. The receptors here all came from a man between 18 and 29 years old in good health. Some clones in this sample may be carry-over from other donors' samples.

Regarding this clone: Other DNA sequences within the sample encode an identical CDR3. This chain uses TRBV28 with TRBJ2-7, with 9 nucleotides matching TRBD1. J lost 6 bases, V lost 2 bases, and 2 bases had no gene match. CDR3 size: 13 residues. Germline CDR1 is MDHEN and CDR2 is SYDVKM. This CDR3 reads CASSLRQGGEQYF. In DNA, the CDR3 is TGTGCCAGCAGTTTAAGACAGGGGGGCGAGCAGTACTTC.

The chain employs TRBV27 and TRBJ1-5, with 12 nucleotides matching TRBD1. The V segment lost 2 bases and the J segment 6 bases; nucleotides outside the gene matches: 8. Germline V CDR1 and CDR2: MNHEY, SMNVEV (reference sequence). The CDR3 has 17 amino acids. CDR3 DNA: TGTGCCAGCAGTTTAGGGCCGGGACAGGGGGCGTCTCAGCCCCAGCATTTT. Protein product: CASSLGPGQGASQPQHF.

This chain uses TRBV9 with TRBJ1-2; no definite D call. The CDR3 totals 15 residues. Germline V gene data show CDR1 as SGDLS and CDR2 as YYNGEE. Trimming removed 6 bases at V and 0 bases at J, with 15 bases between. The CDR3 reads CASTPTAAPNYGYTF. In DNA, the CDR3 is TGTGCCAGCACCCCAACAGCGGCCCCTAACTATGGCTACACCTTC.

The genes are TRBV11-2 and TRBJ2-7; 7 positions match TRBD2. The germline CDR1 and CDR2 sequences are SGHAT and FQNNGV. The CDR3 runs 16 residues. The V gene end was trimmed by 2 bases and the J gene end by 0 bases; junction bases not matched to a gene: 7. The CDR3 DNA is TGTGCCAGCAGCTTATTTGGCGGGAGCGACTCCTACGAGCAGTACTTC. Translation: CASSLFGGSDSYEQYF.

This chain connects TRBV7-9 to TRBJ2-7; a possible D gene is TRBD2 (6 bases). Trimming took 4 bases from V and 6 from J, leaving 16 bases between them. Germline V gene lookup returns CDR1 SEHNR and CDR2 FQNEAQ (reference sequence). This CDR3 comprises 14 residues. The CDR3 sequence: CASSSGTLGSEQYF. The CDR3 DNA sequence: TGTGCCAGCAGCTCCGGGACTCTGGGGAGCGAGCAGTACTTC.

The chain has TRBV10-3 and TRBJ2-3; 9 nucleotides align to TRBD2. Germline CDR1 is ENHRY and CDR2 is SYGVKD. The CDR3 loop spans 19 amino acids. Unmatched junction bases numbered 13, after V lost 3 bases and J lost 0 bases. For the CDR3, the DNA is TGTGCCATCAGTGATTTTCCCTCCAAGACTAGCGGTAGCACAGATACGCAGTATTTT. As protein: CAISDFPSKTSGSTDTQYF.

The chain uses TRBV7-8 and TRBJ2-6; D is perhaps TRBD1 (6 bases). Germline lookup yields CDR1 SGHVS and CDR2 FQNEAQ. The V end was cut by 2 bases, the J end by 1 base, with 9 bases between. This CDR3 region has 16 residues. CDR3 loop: CASSLKTGSGANVLTF. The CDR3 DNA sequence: TGTGCCAGCAGCTTAAAAACAGGGTCTGGGGCCAACGTCCTGACTTTC.

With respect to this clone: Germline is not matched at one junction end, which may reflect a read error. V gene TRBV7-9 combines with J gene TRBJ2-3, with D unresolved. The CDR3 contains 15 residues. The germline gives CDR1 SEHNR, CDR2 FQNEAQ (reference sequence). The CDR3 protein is CASGLGRERADTQYF. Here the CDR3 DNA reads TGTGCCAGCGGCTTGGGTAGGGAACGGGCCGATACGCAGTATTTT.

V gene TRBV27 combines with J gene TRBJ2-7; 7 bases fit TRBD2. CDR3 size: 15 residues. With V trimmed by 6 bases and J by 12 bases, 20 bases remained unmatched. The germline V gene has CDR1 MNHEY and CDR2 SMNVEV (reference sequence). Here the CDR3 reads CASSPGAGAPPFRYF. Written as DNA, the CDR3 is TGTGCCAGCAGCCCAGGCGCGGGAGCCCCGCCTTTCAGGTACTTC.

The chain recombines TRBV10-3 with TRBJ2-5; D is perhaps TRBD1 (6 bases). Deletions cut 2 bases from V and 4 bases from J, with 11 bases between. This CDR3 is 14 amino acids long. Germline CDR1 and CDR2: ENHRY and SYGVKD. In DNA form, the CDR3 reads TGTGCCATCAGTGAGGAGGGACACTCAGAGACCCAGTACTTC. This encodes CAISEEGHSETQYF.

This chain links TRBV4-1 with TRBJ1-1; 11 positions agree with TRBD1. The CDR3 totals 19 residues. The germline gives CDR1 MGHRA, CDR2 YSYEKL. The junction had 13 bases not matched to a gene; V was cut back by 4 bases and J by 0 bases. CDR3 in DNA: TGCGCCAGCAGCCCCCCCGGGACAGGGGGGTCCTACATGAACACTGAAGCTTTCTTT. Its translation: CASSPPGTGGSYMNTEAFF.

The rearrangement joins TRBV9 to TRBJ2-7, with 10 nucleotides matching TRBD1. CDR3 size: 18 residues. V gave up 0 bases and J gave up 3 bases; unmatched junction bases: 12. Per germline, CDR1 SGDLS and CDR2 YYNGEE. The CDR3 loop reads CASSVAGQGFVVFYEQYF. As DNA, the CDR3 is TGTGCCAGCAGCGTAGCGGGACAGGGGTTTGTAGTCTTCTACGAGCAGTACTTC.

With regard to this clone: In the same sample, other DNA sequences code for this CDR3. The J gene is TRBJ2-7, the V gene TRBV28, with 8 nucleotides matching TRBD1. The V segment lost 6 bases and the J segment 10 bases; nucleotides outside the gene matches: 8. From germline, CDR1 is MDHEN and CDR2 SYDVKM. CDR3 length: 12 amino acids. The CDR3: CASSFTGGEQYF. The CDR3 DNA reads TGTGCCAGCAGCTTCACAGGGGGAGAACAGTACTTC.

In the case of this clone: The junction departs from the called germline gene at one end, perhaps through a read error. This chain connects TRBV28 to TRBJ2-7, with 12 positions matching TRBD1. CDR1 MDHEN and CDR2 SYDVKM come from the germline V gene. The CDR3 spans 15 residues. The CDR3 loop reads CASRAIPPGTGGGDF. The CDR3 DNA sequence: TGTGCCAGCAGAGCAATCCCCCCCGGGACAGGGGGCGGGGACTTC. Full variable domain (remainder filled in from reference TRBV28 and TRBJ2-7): DVKVTQSSRYLVKRTGEKVFLECVQDMDHENMFWYRQDPGLGLRLIYFSYDVKMKEKGDIPEGYSVSREKKERFSLILESASTNQTSMYLCASRAIPPGTGGGDFGPGTRLTVT.